This T cell receptor (beta chain) was sequenced for a study of T cell responses to AZD1222 COVID-19 vaccine. Clones were sequenced by immunoSEQ multiplex PCR, and TCRdb holds only the in-frame ones, with some missing. The sample holds 150,000 or so clones, approximately 83% seen once. Concerning this clone: What it binds is not known.

Study conclusions and caveats: CD4 TCRs linked to vaccination spanned spike, dominating at 160-218 and 743-854. Repertoire collection took place solely once the T cell response had peaked.

The ends lost 3 bases at V and 3 bases at J; junction bases unmatched: 2. Germline assignment: CDR1 LNHDA and CDR2 SQIVND (reference sequence). The CDR3 is 13 residues long. The gene calls are TRBV19 and TRBJ2-7; 7 bases are a match to TRBD1. This TCR was recovered from an adult in good health. The material was peripheral blood, obtained on day 0 of AZD1222 vaccination. The CDR3 here is CASSIRDSYEQYF. As DNA, the CDR3 is TGTGCCAGTAGTATCCGGGACAGCTACGAGCAGTACTTC.